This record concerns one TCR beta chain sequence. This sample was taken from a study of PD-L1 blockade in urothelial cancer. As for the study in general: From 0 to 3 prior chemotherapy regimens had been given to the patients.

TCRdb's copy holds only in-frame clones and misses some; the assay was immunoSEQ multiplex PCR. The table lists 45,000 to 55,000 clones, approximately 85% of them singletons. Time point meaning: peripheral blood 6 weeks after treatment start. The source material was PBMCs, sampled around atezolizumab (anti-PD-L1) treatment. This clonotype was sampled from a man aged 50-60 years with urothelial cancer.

In nucleotides, the CDR3 is TGCGCCAGCAGCATACAGGGGGCGAACACCGGGGAGCTGTTTTTT. Translation: CASSIQGANTGELFF. The J gene is TRBJ2-2, the V gene TRBV5-1, with 8 positions matching TRBD1. Per germline, CDR1 SGHRS and CDR2 YFSETQ. The length of the CDR3 is 15 residues. V gave up 4 bases and J gave up 0 bases; unmatched junction bases: 2.